The sequence of this T cell receptor beta chain was determined in a study of T cells after yellow fever vaccination. Study-wide points: A small proportion of clonotypes was detected in both the CD4 and CD8 compartments.

To note about this clonotype: The antigen remains undetermined.

A 5'RACE template-switching step, the method used to make TCR cDNA, added a universal primer site and UMIs. TCRdb re-called the 5' RACE reads through MiXCR, storing one row per CDR3 protein. Of 600,000 to 750,000 distinct CDR3 sequences listed, approximately 13% are singletons. V shed 6 bases and J shed 1 base, with 9 bases lying between them. This CDR3 is built from 14 residues. This clonotype was obtained from a man younger than 45 who received the YFV17D yellow fever vaccine. The input for sequencing was PBMCs, taken on the day of the yellow fever booster vaccination. This chain uses TRBV12-3 or TRBV12-4 with TRBJ1-4; D may be TRBD1 (5 bases). CDR3 amino acids: CASSRDRTNEKLFF. CDR3 bases: TGTGCCAGCAGCAGGGACCGAACTAATGAAAAACTGTTTTTT.